A selection of T cell receptor beta chains follows, all from one sample in a study of cytomegalovirus exposure and HLA in healthy donors. Libraries were prepared by immunoSEQ multiplex PCR; TCRdb keeps only in-frame clonotypes and omits some of them. The sample carries 150,000 or so clones, around 68% recorded once. Sequenced material: PBMCs. The receptors were sampled from a man aged 30 to 39 in good health and CMV-seronegative. Each CDR3 is given with its conserved first and last residue. The order of the fields is CDR3 protein, CDR3 DNA, J gene, clone size, V gene, D gene. The D gene is left open where the match is weak. The listing skips clone size in some rows; elsewhere it reads once, few, many or a size class.

CASTQDPGTGGREQYF	TGTGCCAGCACTCAGGATCCTGGGACAGGGGGACGCGAGCAGTACTTC	TRBJ2-7	once	TRBV2	TRBD1
CASSSGTGEAFF	TGTGCCAGCAGCTCCGGGACAGGGGAAGCTTTCTTT	TRBJ1-1	NA	TRBV7-9	TRBD1
CASSIDYEQYF	TGCGCCAGCAGCATAGACTACGAGCAGTACTTC	TRBJ2-7	few	TRBV5-1	NA
CASKEGGTEAFF	TGTGCCAGCAAAGAAGGGGGCACTGAAGCTTTCTTT	TRBJ1-1	NA	TRBV11-2	NA
CASSYSAGAYQETQYF	TGTGCCAGCAGTTACTCCGCGGGGGCGTACCAAGAGACCCAGTACTTC	TRBJ2-5	NA	TRBV6-6	NA
CASSLTSGETDTQYF	TGTGCCAGCAGTCTTACTAGCGGGGAAACAGATACGCAGTATTTT	TRBJ2-3	NA	TRBV7-9	TRBD2
CASSDPSKGGLSYNSPLHF	TGTGCCAGCAGTGACCCCTCAAAAGGGGGCCTCTCCTATAATTCACCCCTCCACTTT	TRBJ1-6	NA	TRBV6-1	TRBD1
CASRPLAAGIATDTQYF	TGTGCCAGCAGGCCCCTGGCAGCGGGTATAGCGACAGATACGCAGTATTTT	TRBJ2-3	NA	TRBV27	NA
CATRGGAFTDTQYF	TGTGCCACCCGGGGAGGCGCCTTCACAGATACGCAGTATTTT	TRBJ2-3	NA	TRBV10-3	NA
CASSDLGEVNQPQHF	TGTGCCAGCAGTGATTTAGGGGAGGTCAATCAGCCCCAGCATTTT	TRBJ1-5	NA	TRBV2	NA
CASSERDTTVPGDEQYF	TGTGCCAGCAGTGAAAGGGACACGACGGTTCCCGGCGACGAGCAGTACTTC	TRBJ2-7	NA	TRBV6-1	NA
CASLLAGGLETQYF	TGTGCCAGCCTACTAGCGGGGGGGCTCGAGACCCAGTACTTC	TRBJ2-5	NA	TRBV2	TRBD2
CASTPSDRAGYTF	TGTGCCAGCACTCCCTCTGACAGGGCTGGCTACACCTTC	TRBJ1-2	NA	TRBV6-5	TRBD1
CASSPYDGTGELFF	TGTGCCAGCAGTCCCTATGATGGCACCGGGGAGCTGTTTTTT	TRBJ2-2	NA	TRBV28	NA
CASSPDRGYGYTF	TGTGCCAGCAGCCCGGACAGGGGCTATGGCTACACCTTC	TRBJ1-2	NA	TRBV14	TRBD1
CASSSPQGTGNTIYF	TGTGCCAGCAGTTCACCACAGGGGACAGGAAACACCATATATTTT	TRBJ1-3	once	TRBV6-1	TRBD1
CASSLSPRQEYLNEQFF	TGCGCCAGCAGCTTGAGTCCAAGACAGGAGTACCTCAATGAGCAGTTCTTC	TRBJ2-1	NA	TRBV5-1	NA
CASTPSGAWTGGNTEAFF	TGTGCCAGCACCCCCTCCGGGGCGTGGACAGGGGGGAACACTGAAGCTTTCTTT	TRBJ1-1	NA	TRBV25-1	TRBD1
CASSQVRGEQYF	TGTGCCAGCAGCCAAGTGAGAGGCGAGCAGTACTTC	TRBJ2-7	few	TRBV14	NA
CAWSVGLSTNEKLFF	TGTGCCTGGAGTGTTGGGCTCTCAACTAATGAAAAACTGTTTTTT	TRBJ1-4	NA	TRBV30	NA
CASSFAGGSSYEQYF	TGTGCCAGCAGTTTTGCGGGGGGGAGCTCCTACGAGCAGTACTTC	TRBJ2-7	once	TRBV5-6	TRBD2
CASSTTGGNQPQHF	TGTGCCAGTAGTACTACAGGGGGCAATCAGCCCCAGCATTTT	TRBJ1-5	NA	TRBV19	TRBD1
CASSLGGLATGELFF	TGTGCTAGCAGCTTAGGCGGACTGGCTACCGGGGAGCTGTTTTTT	TRBJ2-2	NA	TRBV7-7	NA
CASSPGQSIYGYTF	TGCGCCAGCAGCCCGGGACAGAGCATTTATGGCTACACCTTC	TRBJ1-2	NA	TRBV5-1	TRBD1
CASSRTSGRKNEQFF	TGTGCCAGCAGCCGGACTAGCGGGCGAAAGAATGAGCAGTTCTTC	TRBJ2-1	NA	TRBV6-1	TRBD2
CASSAGTLNTGELFF	TGTGCCAGCTCAGCCGGGACACTGAACACCGGGGAGCTGTTTTTT	TRBJ2-2	NA	TRBV18	NA
CSVYRGRNSGELFF	TGCAGCGTGTACAGGGGGAGAAATTCCGGGGAGCTGTTTTTT	TRBJ2-2	few	TRBV29-1	TRBD1
CATQTETYEQYF	TGTGCCACCCAAACTGAAACCTACGAGCAGTACTTC	TRBJ2-7	NA	TRBV28	NA
CASREDQTDQPQHF	TGTGCCAGCAGGGAAGACCAAACAGATCAGCCCCAGCATTTT	TRBJ1-5	NA	TRBV2	NA
CASSSRTRIGRDTQYF	TGTGCCAGCAGCTCACGGACTAGAATTGGTCGCGATACGCAGTATTTT	TRBJ2-3	once	TRBV5-4	TRBD2
CASSLASSTDTQYF	TGTGCCAGCAGCCTCGCGTCTAGCACAGATACGCAGTATTTT	TRBJ2-3	NA	TRBV7-9	NA
CASSPSSEKLFF	TGTGCCAGTAGTCCGAGTAGTGAAAAACTGTTTTTT	TRBJ1-4	NA	TRBV19	NA
CSVKGTVFTEAFF	TGCAGCGTTAAAGGGACAGTGTTCACTGAAGCTTTCTTT	TRBJ1-1	few	TRBV29-1	TRBD1
CASSDEVPPSTQYF	TGTGCCAGCAGCGACGAGGTACCTCCAAGTACGCAGTATTTT	TRBJ2-3	NA	TRBV9	NA
CASSTYPEQPQHF	TGTGCCAGTAGTACCTACCCGGAGCAGCCCCAGCATTTT	TRBJ1-5	NA	TRBV19	NA
CAINRDNEQFF	TGTGCCATCAACCGGGACAATGAGCAGTTCTTC	TRBJ2-1	NA	TRBV10-3	NA
CASSLGQRSNQPQHF	TGTGCCAGCAGCTTGGGACAGAGAAGCAATCAGCCCCAGCATTTT	TRBJ1-5	NA	TRBV11-2	TRBD1
CASSLDRTAANTGELFF	TGTGCCAGCAGCTTAGATAGGACAGCCGCGAACACCGGGGAGCTGTTTTTT	TRBJ2-2	NA	TRBV7-2	NA
CASSYGGGVVGELFF	TGTGCCAGCAGTTATGGCGGGGGGGTGGTCGGGGAGCTGTTTTTT	TRBJ2-2	NA	TRBV6-5	TRBD2
CASSTTRAGALNEQFF	TGTGCCAGTAGTACGACCAGGGCGGGGGCCCTCAATGAGCAGTTCTTC	TRBJ2-1	few	TRBV19	NA
CASSIESGGGRETQYF	TGTGCCAGTAGTATAGAGAGCGGGGGGGGGAGGGAGACCCAGTACTTC	TRBJ2-5	NA	TRBV19	TRBD2